The clone carrying this T cell receptor (beta chain) was detected a few times. Antigen unknown. This sample was included in a study of breast tumors, draining lymph nodes, adjacent tissues. Overall study results and limits: Compared with lymph nodes, tumors were less diverse; compared with nontumor tissue, more.

Samples came from axillary lymph nodes draining the breast cancer. Germline CDR1 and CDR2: SGHDT and YYEEEE. Trimming cost V 2 bases and J 6 bases, with 11 bases left between them. The CDR3 sequence is 14 residues long. MiXCR, applied by TCRdb to the multiplex PCR reads, yields one record per CDR3 protein. The sample shows about 180,000 distinct CDR3 sequences, roughly 30% of them seen only once. This clonotype was obtained from a female donor with breast cancer. Some clones in this sample may be carry-over from other donors' samples. V is TRBV5-6 and J is TRBJ2-2; the D gene could be TRBD1 or TRBD2 (5 bases each). Sequenced material: axillary lymph node tissue. The CDR3 protein is CASSFLGTAGELFF. CDR3 in DNA: TGTGCCAGCAGCTTTCTTGGGACGGCCGGGGAGCTGTTTTTT.